Included here is one TCR beta chain sequence, with context. The antigen is unknown. Germline CDR1 is SGHNT and CDR2 is YYREEE (reference sequence). The V and J ends lost 4 bases and 11 bases, in that order; junction bases with no gene match: 10. The CDR3 runs 14 residues. These data are taken from a study of PD-1 blockade in mismatch repair-deficient tumors. Study-level background: Patients had fewer than 15 mismatch repair-deficient cancer types and were previously treated and progressing.

General study points: Tumor-resident clones, often absent from pretreatment blood, expanded after pembrolizumab and then contracted.

Repertoires were generated with immunoSEQ multiplex PCR, while TCRdb's copy carries only in-frame clones and drops some. The sample includes some 97,000 clones, about four fifths of them seen just once. Every patient had mismatch repair deficiency by PCR or immunohistochemistry. The specimen was peripheral blood, collected about 33 weeks after starting pembrolizumab. The source of this sequence is an adult with mismatch repair-deficient cancer. The chain links TRBV5-4 to TRBJ2-1; 9 nucleotides match TRBD2. The CDR3 DNA follows: TGTGCCAGCAGCCCGGAGGCTAGCGGGAATCAGCAGTTCTTC. Translating it yields CASSPEASGNQQFF.